This T cell receptor beta chain comes out of a study of blood T cells in healthy people across ages. A second PCR, run for about 6 to 12 cycles, used a sample-barcoded 5' primer plus a J-beta primer mix. MiXCR was run by TCRdb on the 5' RACE reads, yielding one entry per CDR3 protein. This sample carries roughly 800,000 distinct CDR3 sequences, more than 45% of them seen once, and the ten largest clones take roughly 22%. The study drew donors from healthy Caucasian individuals in Russia aged about 6 to 95. Extractions gave at least 5 micrograms of total RNA per sample. V lost 0 bases and J lost 4, with 8 bases in between. Germline values: CDR1 SGHRS, CDR2 YFSETQ. CDR3 length equals 14 residues.

Sequenced material: blood. The V call is TRBV5-1, the J call TRBJ2-1; weak D call: TRBD1 (5 bases). The clonotype was recovered from a man aged 25-45 years in good health. The CDR3 here is CASSLEGVYNEQFF. Written as DNA, the CDR3 is TGCGCCAGCAGCTTGGAAGGGGTTTACAATGAGCAGTTCTTC.